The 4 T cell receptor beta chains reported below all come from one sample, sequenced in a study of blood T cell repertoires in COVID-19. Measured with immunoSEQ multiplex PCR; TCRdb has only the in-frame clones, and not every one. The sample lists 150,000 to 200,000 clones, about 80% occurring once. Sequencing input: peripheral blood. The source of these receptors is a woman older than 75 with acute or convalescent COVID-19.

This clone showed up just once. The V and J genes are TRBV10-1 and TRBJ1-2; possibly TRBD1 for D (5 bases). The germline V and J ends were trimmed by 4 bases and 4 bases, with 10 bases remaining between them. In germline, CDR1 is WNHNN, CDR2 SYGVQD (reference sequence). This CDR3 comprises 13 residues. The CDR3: CASSGQRSYGYTF. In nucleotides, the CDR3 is TGCGCCAGCAGTGGACAGCGCAGCTATGGCTACACCTTC.

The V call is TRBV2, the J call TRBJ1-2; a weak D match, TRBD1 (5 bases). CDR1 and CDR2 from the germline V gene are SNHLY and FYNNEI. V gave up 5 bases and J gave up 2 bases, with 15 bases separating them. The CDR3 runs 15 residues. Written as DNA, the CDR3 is TGTGCCAGCAGTTTGTCCGGGGACTGGAACTATGGCTACACCTTC. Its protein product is CASSLSGDWNYGYTF. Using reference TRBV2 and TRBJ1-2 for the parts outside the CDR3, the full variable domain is EPEVTQTPSHQVTQMGQEVILRCVPISNHLYFYWYRQILGQKVEFLVSFYNNEISEKSEIFDDQFSVERPDGSNFTLKIRSTKLEDSAMYFCASSLSGDWNYGYTFGSGTRLTVV.

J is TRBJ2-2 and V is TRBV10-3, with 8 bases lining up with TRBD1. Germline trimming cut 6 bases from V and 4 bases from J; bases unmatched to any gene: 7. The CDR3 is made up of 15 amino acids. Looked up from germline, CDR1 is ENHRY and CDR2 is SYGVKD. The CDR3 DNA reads TGTGCCATCAGAGGACAGGGAAGTTCCACCGGGGAGCTGTTTTTT. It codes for CAIRGQGSSTGELFF.

The CDR3 loop is CASSPRGDTQYF. The CDR3 DNA follows: TGTGCCAGCAGCCCTAGGGGCGATACGCAGTATTTT. V and J are TRBV11-2 and TRBJ2-3; tentative D call: TRBD1 (5 bases). CDR3 size: 12 residues. Trimming left V 5 bases short and J 6 bases short, with 9 bases between. Germline V CDR1 and CDR2: SGHAT, FQNNGV. Variable domain in full (rest from reference TRBV11-2 and TRBJ2-3): EAGVAQSPRYKIIEKRQSVAFWCNPISGHATLYWYQQILGQGPKLLIQFQNNGVVDDSQLPKDRFSAERLKGVDSTLKIQPAKLEDSAVYLCASSPRGDTQYFGPGTRLTVL.